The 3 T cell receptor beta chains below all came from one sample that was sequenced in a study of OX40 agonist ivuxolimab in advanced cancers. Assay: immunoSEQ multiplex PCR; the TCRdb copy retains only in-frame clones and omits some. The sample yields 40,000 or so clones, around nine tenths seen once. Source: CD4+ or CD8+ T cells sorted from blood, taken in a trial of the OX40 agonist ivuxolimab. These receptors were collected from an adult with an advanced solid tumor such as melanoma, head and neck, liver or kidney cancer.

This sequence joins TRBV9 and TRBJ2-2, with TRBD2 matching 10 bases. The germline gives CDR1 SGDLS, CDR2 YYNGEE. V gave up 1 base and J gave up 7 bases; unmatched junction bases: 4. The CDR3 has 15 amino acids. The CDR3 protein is CASSVSGGAGGELFF. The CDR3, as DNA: TGTGCCAGCAGCGTAAGCGGGGGGGCTGGCGGGGAGCTGTTTTTT.

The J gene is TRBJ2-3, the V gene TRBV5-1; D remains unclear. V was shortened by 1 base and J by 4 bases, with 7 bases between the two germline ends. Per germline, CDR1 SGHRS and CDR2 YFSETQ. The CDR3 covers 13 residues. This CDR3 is CASSLFVPDTQYF. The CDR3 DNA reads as TGCGCCAGCAGCTTGTTTGTCCCAGATACGCAGTATTTT.

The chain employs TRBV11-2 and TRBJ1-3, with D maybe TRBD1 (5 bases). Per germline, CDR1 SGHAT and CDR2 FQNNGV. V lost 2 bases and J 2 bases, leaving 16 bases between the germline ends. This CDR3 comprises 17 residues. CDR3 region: CASSLSGATVPGNTIYF. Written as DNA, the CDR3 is TGTGCCAGCAGCTTAAGCGGGGCGACAGTTCCTGGAAACACCATATATTTT.